This entry lists 21 T cell receptor beta chains sequenced from one sample in a study of control samples from healthy donors and cancer patients. Some clones are missing from TCRdb's copy, which holds only in-frame ones; the method was immunoSEQ multiplex PCR. The sample contains around 150,000 clones, 96% of which appear only once. The sample consisted of blood. These receptors were taken from a woman aged 25 to 39 in good health.

This chain links TRBV18 with TRBJ1-1, with 10 bases that match TRBD1. The V gene end was trimmed by 4 bases and the J gene end by 5 bases; junction bases not matched to a gene: 4. This CDR3 has 14 amino acids. The germline V gene has CDR1 KGHSH and CDR2 LQKENI. CDR3 in amino acids: CASSQDRGHTEAFF. The CDR3 nucleotides are TGTGCCAGCTCACAAGACAGGGGGCATACTGAAGCTTTCTTT.

The rearrangement joins TRBV27 to TRBJ1-1; D call uncertain. Germline lookup yields CDR1 MNHEY and CDR2 SMNVEV (reference sequence). The length of the CDR3 is 14 residues. Between the trimmed V and J ends, which lost 4 bases and 0 bases, there was a span of 9 bases. The CDR3 reads CASSSDTLNTEAFF. The CDR3 region has the DNA TGTGCCAGCAGTTCCGACACCCTGAACACTGAAGCTTTCTTT.

The chain carries TRBV28 and TRBJ2-1, with 7 bases lining up with TRBD2. Germline CDR1 and CDR2: MDHEN and SYDVKM. This CDR3 has 15 amino acids. V gave up 3 bases and J gave up 5 bases; unmatched junction bases: 7. The CDR3 loop reads CASSFVGGGDNEQFF. CDR3 nucleotides: TGTGCCAGCAGTTTTGTGGGGGGGGGAGACAATGAGCAGTTCTTC.

The chain joins TRBV7-2 to TRBJ1-1; weak D call: TRBD1 (5 bases). Deletions cut 8 bases from V and 4 bases from J, with 14 bases between. Germline lookup yields CDR1 SGHTA and CDR2 FQGNSA. The CDR3 contains 13 residues. The CDR3 loop is CASCLRGGTEAFF. For the CDR3, the DNA is TGTGCCAGCTGCCTTCGGGGGGGCACTGAAGCTTTCTTT.

The gene calls are TRBV2 and TRBJ1-6; a possible D gene is TRBD1 (5 bases). In germline, CDR1 is SNHLY, CDR2 FYNNEI. The CDR3 contains 16 residues. Trimming took 5 bases from V and 7 from J, leaving 18 bases between them. In DNA, the CDR3 is TGTGCCAGCAGTACACGAGGGCAGGGTTGGAATTCACCCCTCCACTTT. Translating it yields CASSTRGQGWNSPLHF.

Written as DNA, the CDR3 is TGTGCCAGCAGACATATCAGAGGCTCCTACAATGAGCAGTTCTTC. Translating it yields CASRHIRGSYNEQFF. This chain uses TRBV11-2 with TRBJ2-1, with unresolved D. With 6 bases removed from V and 0 bases from J, the gap between germline ends came to 12 bases. This CDR3 has 15 residues. Germline V gene lookup returns CDR1 SGHAT and CDR2 FQNNGV. The whole variable domain, remainder taken from reference TRBV11-2 and TRBJ2-1, is EAGVAQSPRYKIIEKRQSVAFWCNPISGHATLYWYQQILGQGPKLLIQFQNNGVVDDSQLPKDRFSAERLKGVDSTLKIQPAKLEDSAVYLCASRHIRGSYNEQFFGPGTRLTVL.

Concerning this clone: At one of its ends the junction is not consistent with the germline gene, which may arise from a read error. This chain connects TRBV7-9 to TRBJ1-4, with TRBD1 as a possible D gene (5 bases). The CDR3 runs to 14 residues. Germline V lookup: CDR1 SEHNR, CDR2 FQNEAQ (reference sequence). CDR3 coding DNA: TGTGCCACCAGCTTGGGGGGAATTAATGAAAAACTGTTTTTT. It codes for CATSLGGINEKLFF.

The chain employs TRBV2 and TRBJ2-1, with D unclear. Trimming left V 4 bases short and J 7 bases short, with 2 bases between. The CDR3 runs 10 residues. The germline V gene has CDR1 SNHLY and CDR2 FYNNEI. CDR3 amino acids: CASSANEQFF. As DNA, the CDR3 is TGTGCCAGCAGTGCGAATGAGCAGTTCTTC. Supplemented by reference TRBV2 and TRBJ2-1, the full variable domain reads EPEVTQTPSHQVTQMGQEVILRCVPISNHLYFYWYRQILGQKVEFLVSFYNNEISEKSEIFDDQFSVERPDGSNFTLKIRSTKLEDSAMYFCASSANEQFFGPGTRLTVL.

V usage is TRBV7-8 and J usage is TRBJ2-7; TRBD1 or TRBD2 may be the D gene (5 bases each). The germline V gene encodes CDR1 SGHVS and CDR2 FQNEAQ. This CDR3 spans 16 amino acids. V was clipped by 3 bases and J by 1 base, with 16 bases between them. In DNA form, the CDR3 reads TGTGCCAGCAGCTTCGGGGCGAGTACCCCTTCCTACGAGCAGTACTTC. Amino acids: CASSFGASTPSYEQYF.

This chain links TRBV19 with TRBJ1-1; TRBD1 matches 8 bases. Germline V gene sequence: CDR1 LNHDA, CDR2 SQIVND (reference sequence). CDR3 size: 15 residues. Trimming cost V 4 bases and J 1 base; bases outside gene matches: 5. CDR3 protein: CASSRSRGRNTEAFF. DNA of the CDR3: TGTGCCAGTAGTAGGTCCAGGGGGCGGAACACTGAAGCTTTCTTT.

This clone was detected once. The gene calls are TRBV5-1 and TRBJ1-1; no definite D call. This CDR3 region has 13 residues. Germline CDR1 SGHRS, CDR2 YFSETQ. Trimming shortened V by 1 base and J by 1 base, and 5 bases separated the two germline ends. CDR3 amino acids: CASSLQENTEAFF. CDR3 DNA sequence: TGCGCCAGCAGCTTGCAGGAGAACACTGAAGCTTTCTTT.

The chain carries TRBV5-1 and TRBJ2-1; D gene unclear. CDR3 length: 14 residues. CDR1 and CDR2 (germline): SGHRS, YFSETQ. The ends were cut back, 3 bases at V and 0 bases at J, with 7 bases in the middle. The CDR3 DNA is TGCGCCAGCAGCTCCCTCATCTCCTACAATGAGCAGTTCTTC. Translated, it gives CASSSLISYNEQFF.

The CDR3, as DNA: TGTGCCAGCAGCCCCGGCAGGGTGGTTGGGGAGACCCAGTACTTC. It is translated as CASSPGRVVGETQYF. The chain joins TRBV3-1 (or the pseudogene TRBV3-2) to TRBJ2-5, with D possibly TRBD1 on 5 matching bases. Trimming cost V 4 bases and J 5 bases, with 17 bases left between them. CDR3 size: 15 residues. The V gene's germline CDR1 is LGHDT and CDR2 YNNKEL (reference sequence).

The rearrangement joins TRBV5-1 to TRBJ2-1, with TRBD2 matching 8 bases. The ends lost 0 bases at V and 8 bases at J; junction bases unmatched: 10. Germline assignment: CDR1 SGHRS and CDR2 YFSETQ. CDR3 length equals 16 residues. The CDR3 region has the DNA TGCGCCAGCAGCTTGGTGGGAGCGGGAGCATTTTATGAGCAGTTCTTC. Its translation: CASSLVGAGAFYEQFF.

The chain joins TRBV18 to TRBJ1-3, with D unresolved. CDR1 is KGHSH and CDR2 is LQKENI in the germline V gene. Trimming stripped 3 bases from V and 0 bases from J, with 15 bases between. The length of the CDR3 is 17 residues. The DNA for the CDR3 is TGTGCCAGCTCACCCGGCGGACCATTCTACTCTGGAAACACCATATATTTT. It codes for CASSPGGPFYSGNTIYF. Using reference TRBV18 and TRBJ1-3 for the parts outside the CDR3, the full variable domain is NAGVMQNPRHLVRRRGQEARLRCSPMKGHSHVYWYRQLPEEGLKFMVYLQKENIIDESGMPKERFSAEFPKEGPSILRIQQVVRGDSAAYFCASSPGGPFYSGNTIYFGEGSWLTVV.

The chain employs TRBV5-1 and TRBJ2-3, with D unresolved. V lost 1 base and J 2 bases, leaving 11 bases between the germline ends. The germline gives CDR1 SGHRS, CDR2 YFSETQ. The CDR3 length is 15 residues. CDR3 loop: CASSLSRRNTDTQYF. The CDR3 DNA reads TGCGCCAGCAGCTTGTCTAGGCGAAACACAGATACGCAGTATTTT.

V usage is TRBV13 and J usage is TRBJ1-2; the match to TRBD1 covers 9 bases. Germline CDR1 and CDR2: PRHDT and FYEKMQ (reference sequence). The CDR3 totals 13 residues. V shed 4 bases, J shed 6 bases, and the junction held 3 bases outside the gene matches. This CDR3 reads CASSSWTGDGYTF. In nucleotides, the CDR3 is TGTGCCAGCAGCTCTTGGACAGGGGATGGCTACACCTTC.

Turning to this clone: Mismatch with germline at one junction end may stem from a read error. The CDR3 protein is CASSQEGDYEQYF. The DNA of the CDR3 is TGTGCCAGCAGTCAAGAAGGGGACTACGAGCAGTACTTC. V gene TRBV3-1 (or the pseudogene TRBV3-2) combines with J gene TRBJ2-7; D may be TRBD1 (5 bases). The germline V gene has CDR1 LGHDT and CDR2 YNNKEL (reference sequence). The CDR3 loop spans 13 amino acids.

V and J are TRBV6-5 and TRBJ2-3, with 11 nucleotides matching TRBD2. Germline trimming cut 11 bases from V and 6 bases from J; bases unmatched to any gene: 7. The length of the CDR3 is 13 residues. In germline, CDR1 is MNHEY, CDR2 SVGAGI. Here the CDR3 DNA reads TGTGCCGGCATAGCGGGAGGGAGGGATACGCAGTATTTT. Translated, it gives CAGIAGGRDTQYF.

This chain uses TRBV23-1 with TRBJ2-5; 8 bases match TRBD2. TRBV23-1 is designated an ORF whose function remains uncertain. CDR3 size: 16 residues. Trimming removed 3 bases from V and 3 bases from J; junction bases left unmatched: 9. The CDR3 loop is CASSHFSGRGEETQYF. DNA of the CDR3: TGCGCCAGCAGTCATTTCAGCGGGAGAGGTGAAGAGACCCAGTACTTC.

The chain joins TRBV9 to TRBJ2-7; 9 positions match TRBD1. Per germline, CDR1 SGDLS and CDR2 YYNGEE. V lost 2 bases to trimming and J lost 6 bases; unmatched junction nucleotides: 9. CDR3 length: 15 residues. CDR3: CASSVKDRGSGEQYF. CDR3 bases: TGTGCCAGCAGCGTGAAAGACAGGGGGTCTGGCGAGCAGTACTTC.